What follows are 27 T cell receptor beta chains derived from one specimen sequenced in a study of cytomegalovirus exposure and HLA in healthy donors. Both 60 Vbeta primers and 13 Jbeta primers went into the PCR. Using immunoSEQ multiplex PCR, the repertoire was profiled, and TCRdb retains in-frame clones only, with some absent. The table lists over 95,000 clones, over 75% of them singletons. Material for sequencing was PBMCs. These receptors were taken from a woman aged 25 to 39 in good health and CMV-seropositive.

CDR3 sequence: CASSLAFGGGGTEAFF. DNA for the CDR3: TGTGCCAGCAGCTTGGCCTTCGGGGGAGGGGGCACTGAAGCTTTCTTT. The V call is TRBV5-4, the J call TRBJ1-1, with a possible D match to TRBD1 (6 bases). Per the germline V gene, CDR1 is SGHNT and CDR2 is YYREEE (reference sequence). This CDR3 contains 16 residues. V was pared by 0 bases and J by 4 bases, with 16 bases between.

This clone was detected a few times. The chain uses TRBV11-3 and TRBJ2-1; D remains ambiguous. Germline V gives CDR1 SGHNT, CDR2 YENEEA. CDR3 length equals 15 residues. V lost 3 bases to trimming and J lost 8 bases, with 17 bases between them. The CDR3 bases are TGTGCCAGCAGCTTTTTATGGGCTCTTCGCTATGAGCAGTTCTTC. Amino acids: CASSFLWALRYEQFF. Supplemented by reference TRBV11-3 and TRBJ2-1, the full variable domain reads EAGVVQSPRYKIIEKKQPVAFWCNPISGHNTLYWYLQNLGQGPELLIRYENEEAVDDSQLPKDRFSAERLKGVDSTLKIQPAELGDSAVYLCASSFLWALRYEQFFGPGTRLTVL.

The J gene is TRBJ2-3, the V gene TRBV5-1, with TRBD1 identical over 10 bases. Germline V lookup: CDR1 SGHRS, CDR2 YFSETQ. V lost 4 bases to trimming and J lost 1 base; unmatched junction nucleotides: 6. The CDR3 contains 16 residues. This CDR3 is CASSGNGQGGTDTQYF. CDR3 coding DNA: TGCGCCAGCAGCGGAAACGGACAGGGGGGCACAGATACGCAGTATTTT. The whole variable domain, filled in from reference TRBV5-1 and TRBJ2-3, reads KAGVTQTPRYLIKTRGQQVTLSCSPISGHRSVSWYQQTPGQGLQFLFEYFSETQRNKGNFPGRFSGRQFSNSRSEMNVSTLELGDSALYLCASSGNGQGGTDTQYFGPGTRLTVL.

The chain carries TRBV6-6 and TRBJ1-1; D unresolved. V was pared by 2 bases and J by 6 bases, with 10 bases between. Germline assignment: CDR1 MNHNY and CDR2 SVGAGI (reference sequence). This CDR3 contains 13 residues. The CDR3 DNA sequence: TGTGCCAGCAGTTACCCCGCCAGCGCTGAAGCTTTCTTT. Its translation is CASSYPASAEAFF.

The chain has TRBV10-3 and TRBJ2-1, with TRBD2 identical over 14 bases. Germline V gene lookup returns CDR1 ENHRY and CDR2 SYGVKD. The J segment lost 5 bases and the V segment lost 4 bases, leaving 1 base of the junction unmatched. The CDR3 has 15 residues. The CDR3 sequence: CAISGGLAGDNEQFF. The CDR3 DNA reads TGTGCCATCAGTGGGGGACTAGCGGGGGACAATGAGCAGTTCTTC.

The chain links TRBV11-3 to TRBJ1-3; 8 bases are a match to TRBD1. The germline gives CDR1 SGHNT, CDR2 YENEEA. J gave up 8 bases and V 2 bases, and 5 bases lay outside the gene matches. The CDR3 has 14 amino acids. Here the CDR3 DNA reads TGTGCCAGCAGCTTATATTTGACAGGGGACACCATATATTTT. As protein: CASSLYLTGDTIYF.

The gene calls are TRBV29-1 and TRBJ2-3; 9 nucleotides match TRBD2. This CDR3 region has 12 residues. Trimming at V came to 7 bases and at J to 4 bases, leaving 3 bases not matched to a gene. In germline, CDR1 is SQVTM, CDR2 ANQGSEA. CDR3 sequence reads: CSGAGGSDTQYF. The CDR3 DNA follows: TGCAGCGGAGCGGGAGGCTCAGATACGCAGTATTTT.

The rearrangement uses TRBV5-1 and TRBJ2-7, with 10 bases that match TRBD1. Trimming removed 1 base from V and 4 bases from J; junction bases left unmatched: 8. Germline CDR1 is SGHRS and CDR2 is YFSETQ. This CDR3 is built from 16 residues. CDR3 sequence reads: CASSLSSGTGAYEQYF. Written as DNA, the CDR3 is TGCGCCAGCAGCTTGTCGTCCGGGACAGGGGCGTACGAGCAGTACTTC.

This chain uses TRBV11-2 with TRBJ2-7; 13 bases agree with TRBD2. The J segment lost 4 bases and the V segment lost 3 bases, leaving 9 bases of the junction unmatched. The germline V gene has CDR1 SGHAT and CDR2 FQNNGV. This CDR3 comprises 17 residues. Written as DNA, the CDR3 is TGTGCCAGCAGCTTCAAACTAGCGGGAGGGCCTGAGTACGAGCAGTACTTC. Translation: CASSFKLAGGPEYEQYF.

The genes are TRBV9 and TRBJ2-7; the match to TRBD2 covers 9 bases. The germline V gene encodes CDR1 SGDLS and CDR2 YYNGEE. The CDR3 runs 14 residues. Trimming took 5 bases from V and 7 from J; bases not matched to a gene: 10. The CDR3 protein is CASSTGTSTSEQYF. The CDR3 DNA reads TGTGCCAGCAGTACCGGGACTAGCACGTCGGAGCAGTACTTC.

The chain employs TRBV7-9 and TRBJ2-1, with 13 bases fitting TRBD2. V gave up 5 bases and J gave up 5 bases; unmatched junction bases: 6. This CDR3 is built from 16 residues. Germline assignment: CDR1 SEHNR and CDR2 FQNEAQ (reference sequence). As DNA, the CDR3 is TGTGCCAGCAGCCCCTCCGGGACTAGCGGGAACAATGAGCAGTTCTTC. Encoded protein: CASSPSGTSGNNEQFF.

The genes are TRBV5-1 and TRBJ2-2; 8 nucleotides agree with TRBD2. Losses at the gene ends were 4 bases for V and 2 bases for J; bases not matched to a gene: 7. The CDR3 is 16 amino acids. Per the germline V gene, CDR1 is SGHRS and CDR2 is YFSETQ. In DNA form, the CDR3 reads TGCGCCAGCAGCAGGTTAGCGGGAACAAACACCGGGGAGCTGTTTTTT. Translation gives CASSRLAGTNTGELFF.

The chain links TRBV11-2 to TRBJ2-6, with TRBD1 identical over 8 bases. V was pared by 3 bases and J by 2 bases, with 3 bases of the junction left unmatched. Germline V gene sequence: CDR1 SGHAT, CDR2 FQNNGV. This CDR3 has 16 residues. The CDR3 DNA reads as TGTGCCAGCAGCTTGGACAGGGTAGCTGGGGCCAACGTCCTGACTTTC. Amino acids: CASSLDRVAGANVLTF.

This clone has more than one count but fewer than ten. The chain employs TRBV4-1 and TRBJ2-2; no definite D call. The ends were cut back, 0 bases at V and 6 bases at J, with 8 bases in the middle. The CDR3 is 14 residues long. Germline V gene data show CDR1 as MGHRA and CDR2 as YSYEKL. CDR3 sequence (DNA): TGCGCCAGCAGCCAAGATTGGGCCCCCGGGGAGCTGTTTTTT. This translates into CASSQDWAPGELFF.

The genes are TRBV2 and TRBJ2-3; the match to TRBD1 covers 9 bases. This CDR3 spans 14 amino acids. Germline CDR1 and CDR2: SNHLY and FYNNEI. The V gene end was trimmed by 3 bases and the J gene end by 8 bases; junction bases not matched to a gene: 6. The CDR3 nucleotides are TGTGCCAGCAGTGAGGGACAGGGTAGATCTACGCAGTATTTT. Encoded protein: CASSEGQGRSTQYF.

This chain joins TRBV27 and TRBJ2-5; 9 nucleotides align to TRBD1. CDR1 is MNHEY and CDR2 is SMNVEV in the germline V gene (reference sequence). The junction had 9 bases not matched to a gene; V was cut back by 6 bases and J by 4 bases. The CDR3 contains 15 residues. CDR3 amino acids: CASRDDRGMLETQYF. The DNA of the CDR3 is TGTGCCAGCAGGGACGACAGGGGGATGTTAGAGACCCAGTACTTC.

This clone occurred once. The CDR3 nucleotides read TGTGCCAGCAGGGACCCCACGCTAGCGGGAGGTAGCACAGATACGCAGTATTTT. Translating it yields CASRDPTLAGGSTDTQYF. The V and J genes are TRBV2 and TRBJ2-3; 11 nucleotides align to TRBD2. Germline V CDR1 and CDR2: SNHLY, FYNNEI. V lost 6 bases to trimming and J lost 0 bases; unmatched junction nucleotides: 11. The CDR3 spans 18 residues.

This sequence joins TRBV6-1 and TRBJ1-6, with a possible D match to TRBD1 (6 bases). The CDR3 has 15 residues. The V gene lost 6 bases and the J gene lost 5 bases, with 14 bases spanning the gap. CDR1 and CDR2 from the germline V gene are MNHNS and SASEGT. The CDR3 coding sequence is TGTGCCAGCAGACTAGGACAGACCGATAATTCACCCCTCCACTTT. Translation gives CASRLGQTDNSPLHF.

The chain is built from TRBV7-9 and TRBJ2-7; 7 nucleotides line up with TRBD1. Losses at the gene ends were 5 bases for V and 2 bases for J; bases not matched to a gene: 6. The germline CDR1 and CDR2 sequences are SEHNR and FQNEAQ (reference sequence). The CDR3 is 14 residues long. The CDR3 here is CASSEGTVTYEQYF. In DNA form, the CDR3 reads TGTGCCAGCAGCGAGGGGACAGTAACCTACGAGCAGTACTTC.

Here the CDR3 DNA reads TGCGCCAGCAGCTTGGCCGGGTCAAACAATGAGCAGTTCTTC. Protein sequence: CASSLAGSNNEQFF. V is TRBV5-1 and J is TRBJ2-1; no clear D. The V end lost 0 bases, the J end lost 5 bases, and 9 bases lay between the germline ends. Germline values: CDR1 SGHRS, CDR2 YFSETQ. CDR3 size: 14 residues.

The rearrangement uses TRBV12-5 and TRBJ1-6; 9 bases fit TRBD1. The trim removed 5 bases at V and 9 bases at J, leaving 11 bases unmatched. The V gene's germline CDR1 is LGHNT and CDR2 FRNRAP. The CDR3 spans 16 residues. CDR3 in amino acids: CASGPRDRDFPSPLHF. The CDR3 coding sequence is TGTGCTAGTGGTCCACGGGACAGGGACTTTCCTTCACCCCTCCACTTT.

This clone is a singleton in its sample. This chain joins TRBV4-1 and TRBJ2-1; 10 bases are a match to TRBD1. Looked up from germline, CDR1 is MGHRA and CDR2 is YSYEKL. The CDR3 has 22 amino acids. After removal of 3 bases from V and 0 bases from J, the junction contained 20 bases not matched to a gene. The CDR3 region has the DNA TGCGCCAGCAGCCAGCCTCGGACAGGGGGGCGTCCGGGAGACCGCTCCTACAATGAGCAGTTCTTC. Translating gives CASSQPRTGGRPGDRSYNEQFF.

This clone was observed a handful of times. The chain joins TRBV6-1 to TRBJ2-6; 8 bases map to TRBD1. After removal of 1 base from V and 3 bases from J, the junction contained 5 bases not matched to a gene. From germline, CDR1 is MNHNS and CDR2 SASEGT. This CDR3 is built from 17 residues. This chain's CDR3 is CASSEGTGIFGANVLTF. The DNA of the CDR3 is TGTGCCAGCAGTGAAGGGACAGGGATTTTTGGGGCCAACGTCCTGACTTTC.

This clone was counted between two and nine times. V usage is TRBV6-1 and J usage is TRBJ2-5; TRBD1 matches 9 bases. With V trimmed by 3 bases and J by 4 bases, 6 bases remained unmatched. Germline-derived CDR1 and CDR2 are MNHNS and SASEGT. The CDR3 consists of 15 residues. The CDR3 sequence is CASSDPGQGRETQYF. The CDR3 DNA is TGTGCCAGCAGTGATCCTGGACAGGGGAGAGAGACCCAGTACTTC.

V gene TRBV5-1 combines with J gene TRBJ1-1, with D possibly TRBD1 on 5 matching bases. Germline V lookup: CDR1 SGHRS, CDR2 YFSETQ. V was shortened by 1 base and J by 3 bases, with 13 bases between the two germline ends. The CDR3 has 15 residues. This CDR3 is CASSLHGGTDTEAFF. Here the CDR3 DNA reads TGCGCCAGCAGCTTGCATGGGGGGACGGACACTGAAGCTTTCTTT.

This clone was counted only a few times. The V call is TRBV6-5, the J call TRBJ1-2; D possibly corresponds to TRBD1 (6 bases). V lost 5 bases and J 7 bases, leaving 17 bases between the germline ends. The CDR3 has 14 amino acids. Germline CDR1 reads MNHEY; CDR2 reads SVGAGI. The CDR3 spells CASSEEAGGSGYTF. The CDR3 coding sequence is TGTGCCAGCAGTGAAGAAGCGGGGGGCAGTGGCTACACCTTC.

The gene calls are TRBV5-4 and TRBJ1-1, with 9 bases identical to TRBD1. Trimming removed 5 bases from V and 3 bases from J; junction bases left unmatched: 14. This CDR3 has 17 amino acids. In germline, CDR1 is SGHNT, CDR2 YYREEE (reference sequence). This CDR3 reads CASRTRTGEFRDTEAFF. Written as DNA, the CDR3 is TGTGCCAGCAGGACTCGGACAGGGGAGTTTCGGGACACTGAAGCTTTCTTT.